Following are 21 T cell receptor beta chains from one sample sequenced in a study of T cell repertoires in cytomegalovirus infection. TCRdb re-analysed the reads in MiXCR, keeping a single row per CDR3 protein. The repertoire holds under 500,000 distinct CDR3 sequences, about 39% seen once, with roughly two fifths in the top ten. These TCRs' antigens remain unknown. Source: cultured PBMCs, taken from culture after CMV antigen stimulation. Receptors originate from a human donor in good health (CMV status not recorded). Some clones in this sample may be carry-over from other donors' samples.

The chain is built from TRBV7-1 and TRBJ2-1; the D is unclear. TRBV7-1 is an open reading frame, and its role is uncertain. The V end lost 5 bases, the J end lost 8 bases, and 7 bases lay between the germline ends. This CDR3 comprises 11 residues. DNA for the CDR3: TGTGCCAGCAGCCCCGGCTATGAGCAGTTCTTC. Translating it yields CASSPGYEQFF.

The chain is built from TRBV20-1 and TRBJ1-4; possible D gene TRBD1, 6 bases. There are 14 residues in the CDR3. Germline V CDR1 and CDR2: DFQATT, SNEGSKA (reference sequence). The germline V and J ends were trimmed by 3 bases and 8 bases, with 16 bases remaining between them. The DNA of the CDR3 is TGCAGTGCTAGCCGTAGGGGGGCTGGGGAAAAACTGTTTTTT. Translation: CSASRRGAGEKLFF.

The chain carries TRBV5-6 and TRBJ2-7; D remains ambiguous. Germline V gene sequence: CDR1 SGHDT, CDR2 YYEEEE. Trimming cost V 2 bases and J 6 bases, with 9 bases left between them. The length of the CDR3 is 12 residues. The CDR3 sequence is CASSFGRVEQYF. The CDR3 nucleotides read TGTGCCAGCAGCTTCGGACGGGTCGAGCAGTACTTC.

This chain uses TRBV5-1 with TRBJ2-3; unclear D gene. The CDR3 consists of 15 residues. Germline CDR1 SGHRS, CDR2 YFSETQ. Trimming cost V 4 bases and J 3 bases, with 15 bases left between them. As DNA, the CDR3 is TGCGCCAGCAGCCCTTCCCCAGCAAATACAGATACGCAGTATTTT. It specifies CASSPSPANTDTQYF.

The V call is TRBV7-2, the J call TRBJ2-7; a weak D match, TRBD2 (6 bases). Trimming took off 5 bases at V and 0 bases at J, with 14 bases between the two ends. CDR1 is SGHTA and CDR2 is FQGNSA in the germline V gene. This CDR3 has 15 residues. The CDR3 sequence is CASSPAGQDSYEQYF. CDR3 bases: TGTGCCAGCAGCCCGGCGGGGCAGGACTCCTACGAGCAGTACTTC.

The chain carries TRBV27 and TRBJ1-2; 9 nucleotides match TRBD1. Per the germline V gene, CDR1 is MNHEY and CDR2 is SMNVEV (reference sequence). The ends lost 3 bases at V and 5 bases at J; junction bases unmatched: 7. The CDR3 runs 15 residues. CDR3 DNA: TGTGCCAGCAGTTTCCCCGGGACAGGGCCATATGGCTACACCTTC. Its translation is CASSFPGTGPYGYTF.

This clonotype was seen more than once but under ten times. This rearrangement joins TRBV7-9 to TRBJ1-4; no firm D call. Between the trimmed V and J ends, which lost 1 base and 3 bases, there was a span of 15 bases. CDR1 and CDR2 (germline): SEHNR, FQNEAQ (reference sequence). The CDR3 has 17 amino acids. CDR3 amino acids: CASSLVSLGKANEKLFF. DNA of the CDR3: TGTGCCAGCAGCTTAGTGTCTTTGGGGAAAGCTAATGAAAAACTGTTTTTT.

This clonotype was observed a few times. The chain has TRBV12-3 or TRBV12-4 and TRBJ2-7; 12 positions agree with TRBD2. J was trimmed by 2 bases and V by 2 bases; bases with no gene match: 7. This CDR3 contains 17 residues. CDR3 in DNA: TGTGCCAGCAGTTTATGGGTTCTAGCGGGAGGGACCTACGAGCAGTACTTC. Residues: CASSLWVLAGGTYEQYF.

The V and J genes are TRBV12-3 or TRBV12-4 and TRBJ2-7, with TRBD1 matching 7 bases. The J segment lost 7 bases and the V segment lost 8 bases, leaving 8 bases of the junction unmatched. The length of the CDR3 is 12 residues. The CDR3 loop is CASGWTGQEQYF. CDR3 nucleotide sequence: TGTGCCAGCGGTTGGACAGGTCAGGAGCAGTACTTC.

This clonotype was seen a single time. This chain joins TRBV7-9 and TRBJ2-3; no clear D. The germline CDR1 and CDR2 sequences are SEHNR and FQNEAQ (reference sequence). V shed 4 bases and J shed 2 bases, with 16 bases lying between them. There are 16 residues in the CDR3. The CDR3 nucleotides read TGTGCCAGCAGCTCTCTGAGGTACCGGGTCACAGATACGCAGTATTTT. Its translation: CASSSLRYRVTDTQYF.

This clonotype was recorded a few times. The chain recombines TRBV7-2 with TRBJ2-3, with a tentative D call TRBD2 (5 bases). V was trimmed by 3 bases and J by 4 bases, leaving 8 bases between them. CDR3 length equals 13 residues. Germline V gives CDR1 SGHTA, CDR2 FQGNSA. The CDR3 region has the DNA TGTGCCAGCAGCTTCTTCGGGGCAGATACGCAGTATTTT. Translating it yields CASSFFGADTQYF.

The chain employs TRBV2 and TRBJ2-1, with TRBD1 matching over 7 bases. The CDR3 is made up of 12 amino acids. Trimming cost V 7 bases and J 16 bases; bases outside gene matches: 13. Germline V gene sequence: CDR1 SNHLY, CDR2 FYNNEI. The CDR3 region is CASTRDRLAYFF. The CDR3 DNA sequence: TGTGCCAGCACCAGGGACAGATTGGCTTACTTCTTC.

The J gene is TRBJ1-1, the V gene TRBV7-2; no clear D gene. The V gene lost 6 bases and the J gene lost 4 bases, with 15 bases spanning the gap. The V gene's germline CDR1 is SGHTA and CDR2 FQGNSA. The CDR3 covers 14 residues. CDR3 amino acids: CASRTDLLGTEAFF. Written as DNA, the CDR3 is TGTGCCAGCAGGACCGATTTGTTGGGCACTGAAGCTTTCTTT.

As to this clonotype: Because the CDR3 is missing its conserved closing phenylalanine or tryptophan, this is likely a read error. V gene TRBV7-4 combines with J gene TRBJ1-6; 8 bases match TRBD1. Germline V gene sequence: CDR1 SGHVT, CDR2 SQSDAQ. The CDR3 consists of 16 residues. The J segment lost 6 bases and the V segment lost 8 bases, leaving 12 bases of the junction unmatched. CDR3 in DNA: TGTGCCAGCCACCCCGGCCAGGGGGCGATTAATTCACCCCTCCACTTA. This gives the protein CASHPGQGAINSPLHL.

V is TRBV11-2 and J is TRBJ1-2, with D hard to call. V lost 0 bases to trimming and J lost 7 bases, with 6 bases between them. The CDR3 length is 12 residues. Germline-derived CDR1 and CDR2 are SGHAT and FQNNGV. CDR3 loop: CASSLEGPGYTF. DNA for the CDR3: TGTGCCAGCAGCTTAGAAGGGCCTGGCTACACCTTC.

The J gene is TRBJ1-2, the V gene TRBV15, with a possible D match to TRBD1 (5 bases). The CDR3 loop spans 17 amino acids. Deletions cut 0 bases from V and 1 base from J, with 15 bases between. The germline gives CDR1 LNHNV, CDR2 YYDKDF (reference sequence). The CDR3 here is CATSRDYPGLSNYGYTF. CDR3 sequence (DNA): TGTGCCACCAGCAGAGATTACCCGGGACTGAGTAACTATGGCTACACCTTC.

This clonotype was recorded many times. The rearrangement joins TRBV7-2 to TRBJ2-7; D is undetermined. Trimming took 7 bases from V and 3 from J, leaving 16 bases between them. Germline V gene lookup returns CDR1 SGHTA and CDR2 FQGNSA. The length of the CDR3 is 14 residues. This chain's CDR3 is CASTLVGWGYEQYF. CDR3 coding DNA: TGTGCCAGCACCCTCGTGGGGTGGGGCTACGAGCAGTACTTC.

The sample holds a few counts of this clonotype. The chain carries TRBV7-6 and TRBJ1-6; D ambiguous. Looked up from germline, CDR1 is SGHVS and CDR2 is FNYEAQ. V lost 9 bases to trimming and J lost 9 bases, with 15 bases between them. There are 13 residues in the CDR3. This chain's CDR3 is CASPLSFGSPLHF. The CDR3, as DNA: TGTGCCAGTCCCCTGTCTTTCGGTTCACCCCTCCACTTT.

The chain links TRBV18 to TRBJ2-3; D might be TRBD1 (5 bases). Trimming took 2 bases from V and 6 from J, leaving 9 bases between them. The length of the CDR3 is 13 residues. Germline V gene data show CDR1 as KGHSH and CDR2 as LQKENI. Written as DNA, the CDR3 is TGTGCCAGCTCACCAGCCAGGGTTGATACGCAGTATTTT. As protein: CASSPARVDTQYF.

The chain is built from TRBV6-1 and TRBJ1-5, with a possible D match to TRBD1 (6 bases). Germline assignment: CDR1 MNHNS and CDR2 SASEGT. The V end lost 8 bases, the J end lost 1 base, and 15 bases lay between the germline ends. The CDR3 contains 15 residues. In DNA, the CDR3 is TGTGCCAGCTGGGCAGGGGTTGGGAGCAATCAGCCCCAGCATTTT. Translation: CASWAGVGSNQPQHF.

The V and J genes are TRBV7-6 and TRBJ2-1; D is ambiguous. The CDR3 consists of 13 residues. In germline, CDR1 is SGHVS, CDR2 FNYEAQ. V lost 5 bases and J lost 6, with 11 bases in between. This CDR3 is CASSEPPLNEQFF. The CDR3 nucleotides read TGTGCCAGCAGCGAGCCCCCTCTCAATGAGCAGTTCTTC.